These 17 T cell receptor beta chains came from one sample sequenced in a study of blood T cell repertoires in COVID-19. TCRdb's table, derived via immunoSEQ multiplex PCR, lists solely in-frame clones and lacks some. Counted here are about 320,000 clones, roughly nine tenths occurring once; the ten biggest clones make up roughly 2.6%. Sequenced sample: PBMCs or T cells enriched from blood (not recorded which). Source of these receptors: a man in his fifties or sixties who had recovered from COVID-19.

The chain joins TRBV3-1 (or the pseudogene TRBV3-2) to TRBJ2-7; D is perhaps TRBD1 (6 bases). V dropped 6 bases and J dropped 3 bases, with 15 bases sitting between them. This CDR3 contains 14 residues. Germline loops: CDR1 LGHDT, CDR2 YNNKEL (reference sequence). CDR3 loop: CASSFAGTNYEQYF. DNA of the CDR3: TGTGCCAGCAGTTTTGCCGGGACAAACTACGAGCAGTACTTC.

The chain employs TRBV27 and TRBJ2-2; 7 bases match TRBD1. The CDR3 sequence is 14 residues long. V shed 3 bases, J shed 4 bases, and the junction held 2 bases outside the gene matches. From germline, CDR1 is MNHEY and CDR2 SMNVEV (reference sequence). CDR3 residues: CASSFRGFTGELFF. The CDR3 DNA reads TGTGCCAGCAGTTTCAGGGGGTTCACCGGGGAGCTGTTTTTT.

The V and J genes are TRBV7-9 and TRBJ1-2; perhaps TRBD1 as D (6 bases). The V gene's germline CDR1 is SEHNR and CDR2 FQNEAQ (reference sequence). V dropped 5 bases and J dropped 10 bases, with 11 bases sitting between them. The CDR3 loop spans 11 amino acids. The CDR3 sequence is CASSPGQIYTF. The CDR3, as DNA: TGTGCCAGCAGCCCAGGACAGATCTACACCTTC. Filled out from reference TRBV7-9 and TRBJ1-2, the complete variable domain reads DTGVSQNPRHKITKRGQNVTFRCDPISEHNRLYWYRQTLGQGPEFLTYFQNEAQLEKSRLLSDRFSAERPKGSFSTLEIQRTEQGDSAMYLCASSPGQIYTFGSGTRLTVV.

The rearrangement links TRBV10-3 to TRBJ2-7, with D possibly being TRBD1 (6 bases). Per the germline V gene, CDR1 is ENHRY and CDR2 is SYGVKD. Trimming cost V 2 bases and J 4 bases, with 9 bases left between them. The CDR3 sequence is 13 residues long. The CDR3 protein is CAISEGGGYEQYF. As DNA, the CDR3 is TGTGCCATCAGTGAGGGGGGCGGTTACGAGCAGTACTTC.

The CDR3: CATSDGSSGRYEQYF. Written as DNA, the CDR3 is TGTGCCACCAGTGATGGGAGTAGCGGGAGGTACGAGCAGTACTTC. The chain employs TRBV24-1 and TRBJ2-7; 10 bases are a match to TRBD2. Per the germline V gene, CDR1 is KGHDR and CDR2 is SFDVKD. V shed 3 bases, J shed 4 bases, and the junction held 5 bases outside the gene matches. This CDR3 contains 15 residues.

This sequence joins TRBV5-6 and TRBJ1-2, with 7 bases matching TRBD1. The trim removed 2 bases at V and 1 base at J, leaving 8 bases unmatched. CDR1 and CDR2 (germline): SGHDT, YYEEEE. This CDR3 has 16 amino acids. CDR3 sequence (DNA): TGTGCCAGCAGCTTTCTTCGTGGGACAGATAACTATGGCTACACCTTC. Its protein product is CASSFLRGTDNYGYTF.

The J gene is TRBJ2-1, the V gene TRBV2; the match to TRBD1 covers 7 bases. After removal of 7 bases from V and 4 bases from J, the junction contained 7 bases not matched to a gene. The V gene's germline CDR1 is SNHLY and CDR2 FYNNEI. The CDR3 spans 14 residues. In DNA form, the CDR3 reads TGTGCCAGCAAGTGGGACAGATCTTACAATGAGCAGTTCTTC. Its protein is CASKWDRSYNEQFF.

The rearrangement links TRBV5-1 to TRBJ1-1, with 7 bases matching TRBD1. The CDR3 covers 15 residues. Germline values: CDR1 SGHRS, CDR2 YFSETQ. J gave up 1 base and V 4 bases, and 7 bases lay outside the gene matches. The CDR3 DNA sequence: TGCGCCAGCAGCGCGGACAGGAGACAGAACACTGAAGCTTTCTTT. It is translated as CASSADRRQNTEAFF.

V gene TRBV7-2 combines with J gene TRBJ2-1; the D gene is possibly TRBD1 (5 bases). The V end was cut by 2 bases, the J end by 0 bases, with 14 bases between. The V gene's germline CDR1 is SGHTA and CDR2 FQGNSA. The CDR3 loop spans 17 amino acids. CDR3: CASSLRGWGSSYNEQFF. The CDR3 DNA follows: TGTGCCAGCAGCTTACGCGGCTGGGGCAGCTCCTACAATGAGCAGTTCTTC.

The chain combines TRBV6-5 with TRBJ2-5, with 10 nucleotides matching TRBD2. From germline, CDR1 is MNHEY and CDR2 SVGAGI. The CDR3 totals 15 residues. V lost 0 bases, J lost 4 bases, and 2 bases stayed unmatched. CDR3 loop: CASSYSPSGGETQYF. In DNA form, the CDR3 reads TGTGCCAGCAGTTACTCGCCTAGCGGGGGAGAGACCCAGTACTTC.

The chain combines TRBV2 with TRBJ2-7, with no clear D. The ends were cut back, 4 bases at V and 0 bases at J, with 10 bases in the middle. CDR1 is SNHLY and CDR2 is FYNNEI in the germline V gene. The CDR3 consists of 14 residues. This chain's CDR3 is CASSVTWSSYEQYF. CDR3 DNA: TGTGCCAGCAGTGTCACTTGGTCCTCCTACGAGCAGTACTTC.

The chain is built from TRBV10-3 and TRBJ1-2, with D tentatively TRBD1 (5 bases). The CDR3 is 17 residues long. The V end was cut by 0 bases, the J end by 4 bases, with 18 bases between. Germline V gene lookup returns CDR1 ENHRY and CDR2 SYGVKD. CDR3 coding DNA: TGTGCCATCAGTGAGTCGGTCGACAGCCAAAGGGCCTATGGCTACACCTTC. This sequence encodes CAISESVDSQRAYGYTF.

The chain links TRBV27 to TRBJ1-3; D possibly corresponds to TRBD1 (5 bases). The V gene's germline CDR1 is MNHEY and CDR2 SMNVEV (reference sequence). Trimming cost V 5 bases and J 0 bases, with 17 bases left between them. The CDR3 is 17 residues long. CDR3 residues: CASSQLKGSLSGNTIYF. As DNA, the CDR3 is TGTGCCAGCAGTCAACTCAAGGGGTCCCTCTCTGGAAACACCATATATTTT.

The rearrangement uses TRBV6-6 and TRBJ2-3; unclear D gene. V lost 8 bases to trimming and J lost 5 bases, with 14 bases between them. CDR3 length: 13 residues. Germline CDR1 and CDR2: MNHNY and SVGAGI (reference sequence). CDR3 DNA: TGTGCCAGCTCGTCGAGGTTTGGAGATACGCAGTATTTT. Amino acids: CASSSRFGDTQYF.

This clone was detected only a few times. Written as DNA, the CDR3 is TGTGCCAGCAGCGCTGTCGGGGGGACACAAGAGACCCAGTACTTC. This sequence encodes CASSAVGGTQETQYF. The chain recombines TRBV9 with TRBJ2-5, with D maybe TRBD2 (7 bases). This CDR3 is built from 15 residues. CDR1 SGDLS and CDR2 YYNGEE come from the germline V gene. Trimming cost V 3 bases and J 2 bases, with 14 bases left between them.

The chain employs TRBV14 and TRBJ2-7, with TRBD2 matching over 9 bases. The CDR3 length is 13 residues. The germline V gene encodes CDR1 SGHDN and CDR2 FVKESK. Losses at the gene ends were 4 bases for V and 7 bases for J; bases not matched to a gene: 5. The DNA for the CDR3 is TGTGCCAGCAGCCCCGGACTAGCGAGAGAGCAGTACTTC. Protein product: CASSPGLAREQYF.

This clone was seen more than once but under ten times. This chain joins TRBV29-1 and TRBJ1-1; D unclear. This CDR3 has 11 residues. Trimming left V 7 bases short and J 3 bases short, with 9 bases between. Germline loops: CDR1 SQVTM, CDR2 ANQGSEA. The CDR3 is CSGYSDTEAFF. The CDR3 nucleotides are TGCAGCGGATACTCTGACACTGAAGCTTTCTTT.